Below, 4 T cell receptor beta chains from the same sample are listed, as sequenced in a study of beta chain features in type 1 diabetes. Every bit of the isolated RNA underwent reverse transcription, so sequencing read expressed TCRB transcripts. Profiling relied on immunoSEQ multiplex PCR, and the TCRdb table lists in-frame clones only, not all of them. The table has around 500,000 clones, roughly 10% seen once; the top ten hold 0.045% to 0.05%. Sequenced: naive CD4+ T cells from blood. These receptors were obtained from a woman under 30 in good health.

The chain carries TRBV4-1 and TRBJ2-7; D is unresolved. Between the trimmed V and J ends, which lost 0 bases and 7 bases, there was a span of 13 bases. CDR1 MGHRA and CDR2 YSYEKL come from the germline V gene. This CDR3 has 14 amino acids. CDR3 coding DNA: TGCGCCAGCAGCCAAGAGGTATTGTTACGAGAGCAGTACTTC. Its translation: CASSQEVLLREQYF.

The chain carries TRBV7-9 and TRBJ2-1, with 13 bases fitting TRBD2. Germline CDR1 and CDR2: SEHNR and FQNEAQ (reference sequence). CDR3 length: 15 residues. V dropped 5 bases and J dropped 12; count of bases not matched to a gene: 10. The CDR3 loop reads CASSRGLAGVYGQFF. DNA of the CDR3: TGTGCCAGCAGCCGAGGACTAGCGGGAGTCTACGGGCAGTTCTTC.

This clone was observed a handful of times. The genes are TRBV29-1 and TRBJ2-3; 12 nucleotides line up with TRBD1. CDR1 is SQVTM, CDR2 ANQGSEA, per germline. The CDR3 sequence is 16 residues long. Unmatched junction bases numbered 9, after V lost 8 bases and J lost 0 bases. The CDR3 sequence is CSSGTGGLLSTDTQYF. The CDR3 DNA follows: TGCAGCTCAGGGACAGGGGGCCTCCTTAGCACAGATACGCAGTATTTT.

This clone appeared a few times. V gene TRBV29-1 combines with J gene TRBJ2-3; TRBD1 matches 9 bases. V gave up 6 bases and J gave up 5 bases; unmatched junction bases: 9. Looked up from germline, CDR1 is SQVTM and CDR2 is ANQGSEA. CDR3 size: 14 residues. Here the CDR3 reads CSVFGGTGKDTQYF. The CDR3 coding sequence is TGCAGCGTCTTTGGGGGGACAGGGAAAGATACGCAGTATTTT.